The 32 T cell receptor beta chains below were found in one sample sequenced in a study of blood T cell repertoires in COVID-19. Measured with immunoSEQ multiplex PCR; TCRdb has only the in-frame clones, and not every one. The sample has more than 85,000 clones, 81% seen once; the top ten hold 30% to 45%. The sample comprised peripheral blood. These receptors all stem from a man older than 75 with acute or convalescent COVID-19.

As DNA, the CDR3 is TGTGCCAGTAGTACGCGGGACAGGGAGGGAGGCTACACCTTC. Translated: CASSTRDREGGYTF. This chain links TRBV19 with TRBJ1-2, with TRBD1 matching over 9 bases. J gave up 8 bases and V 4 bases, and 8 bases lay outside the gene matches. The CDR3 has 14 residues. Germline lookup yields CDR1 LNHDA and CDR2 SQIVND (reference sequence).

The chain uses TRBV19 and TRBJ2-7; TRBD1 agrees at 7 bases. Germline values: CDR1 LNHDA, CDR2 SQIVND (reference sequence). Germline trimming cut 4 bases from V and 1 base from J; bases unmatched to any gene: 10. The CDR3 has 16 amino acids. The CDR3 DNA sequence: TGTGCCAGTAGTACCGTGACAGGGAGAGGATCCTACGAGCAGTACTTC. It codes for CASSTVTGRGSYEQYF. The full variable domain, rest sourced from reference TRBV19 and TRBJ2-7, is DGGITQSPKYLFRKEGQNVTLSCEQNLNHDAMYWYRQDPGQGLRLIYYSQIVNDFQKGDIAEGYSVSREKKESFPLTVTSAQKNPTAFYLCASSTVTGRGSYEQYFGPGTRLTVT.

This chain joins TRBV5-1 and TRBJ1-6, with a possible D match to TRBD1 (6 bases). This CDR3 contains 13 residues. Germline values: CDR1 SGHRS, CDR2 YFSETQ. Between the trimmed V and J ends, which lost 4 bases and 4 bases, there was a span of 6 bases. CDR3: CASSTGYNSPLHF. CDR3 nucleotides: TGCGCCAGCAGCACAGGGTATAATTCACCCCTCCACTTT.

V usage is TRBV3-1 (or the pseudogene TRBV3-2) and J usage is TRBJ2-7; 13 bases are shared with TRBD2. CDR3 length equals 18 residues. Germline-derived CDR1 and CDR2 are LGHDT and YNNKEL (reference sequence). Unmatched junction bases numbered 8, after V lost 3 bases and J lost 0 bases. The DNA for the CDR3 is TGTGCCAGCAGCCAGTTCCGGACTAGCGGGGGCAGCTCCTACGAGCAGTACTTC. The encoded protein is CASSQFRTSGGSSYEQYF.

This chain joins TRBV19 and TRBJ1-6; 7 bases agree with TRBD1. CDR3 size: 14 residues. The V and J ends lost 4 bases and 10 bases, in that order; junction bases with no gene match: 7. Germline loops: CDR1 LNHDA, CDR2 SQIVND (reference sequence). The CDR3 nucleotides read TGTGCCAGTAGTACCTGGGACAGTCAATCACCCCTCCACTTT. Protein sequence: CASSTWDSQSPLHF.

V and J are TRBV18 and TRBJ1-2, with 7 bases that match TRBD1. After removal of 3 bases from V and 2 bases from J, the junction contained 3 bases not matched to a gene. The length of the CDR3 is 14 residues. The germline gives CDR1 KGHSH, CDR2 LQKENI. CDR3 sequence (DNA): TGTGCCAGCTCACCCGAGACAGGGAACTATGGCTACACCTTC. As protein: CASSPETGNYGYTF.

The V and J genes are TRBV6-6 and TRBJ2-1; TRBD2 agrees at 10 bases. Germline V lookup: CDR1 MNHNY, CDR2 SVGAGI (reference sequence). The CDR3 length is 13 residues. The V and J ends lost 9 bases and 9 bases, in that order; junction bases with no gene match: 8. The CDR3 region has the DNA TGTGCCAGTACCCAAGCGGGAGGGGGTGAGCAGTTCTTC. It specifies CASTQAGGGEQFF.

The chain couples TRBV9 to TRBJ2-3, with 14 bases fitting TRBD2. The CDR3 is made up of 14 amino acids. Per germline, CDR1 SGDLS and CDR2 YYNGEE. V lost 3 bases, J lost 6 bases, and 0 bases stayed unmatched. CDR3 DNA sequence: TGTGCCAGCAGCGGGACTAGCGGGGGGGATACGCAGTATTTT. Protein: CASSGTSGGDTQYF.

The J gene is TRBJ2-7, the V gene TRBV11-2; D unclear. Trimming stripped 1 base from V and 0 bases from J, with 7 bases between. The CDR3 length is 14 residues. Germline V CDR1 and CDR2: SGHAT, FQNNGV. CDR3 nucleotide sequence: TGTGCCAGCAGCTTAGCAGAAATCTCCTACGAGCAGTACTTC. This translates into CASSLAEISYEQYF.

The genes are TRBV6-6 and TRBJ1-2; 7 nucleotides match TRBD1. This CDR3 region has 15 residues. Germline CDR1 MNHNY, CDR2 SVGAGI (reference sequence). V trimming: 2 bases; J trimming: 2 bases; junction bases outside the gene matches: 5. The CDR3 region is CASSYQTGSNYGYTF. The DNA for the CDR3 is TGTGCCAGCAGTTACCAGACAGGGTCCAACTATGGCTACACCTTC.

This sequence joins TRBV2 and TRBJ2-3, with TRBD2 matching 9 bases. The CDR3 is made up of 15 amino acids. V lost 2 bases and J lost 2; bases outside the gene matches: 2. Germline V CDR1 and CDR2: SNHLY, FYNNEI. The CDR3: CASSELAGYTDTQYF. The CDR3, as DNA: TGTGCCAGCAGTGAACTAGCGGGATACACAGATACGCAGTATTTT.

The rearrangement uses TRBV28 and TRBJ1-1; 9 nucleotides line up with TRBD1. CDR3 length: 14 amino acids. The ends lost 2 bases at V and 5 bases at J; junction bases unmatched: 3. From germline, CDR1 is MDHEN and CDR2 SYDVKM. The CDR3 sequence: CASSLGQGRTEAFF. For the CDR3, the DNA is TGTGCCAGCAGTTTAGGACAGGGGAGGACTGAAGCTTTCTTT.

This clone appeared a single time. The J gene is TRBJ2-7, the V gene TRBV6-6; the match to TRBD2 covers 8 bases. This CDR3 has 15 amino acids. Unmatched junction bases numbered 11, after V lost 6 bases and J lost 4 bases. From germline, CDR1 is MNHNY and CDR2 SVGAGI (reference sequence). The CDR3 loop reads CASRKAGAGGYEQYF. In DNA form, the CDR3 reads TGTGCCAGCAGGAAAGCGGGAGCCGGGGGATACGAGCAGTACTTC.

The chain uses TRBV9 and TRBJ2-2, with TRBD2 identical over 8 bases. Germline V lookup: CDR1 SGDLS, CDR2 YYNGEE. V was pared by 4 bases and J by 0 bases, with 2 bases of the junction left unmatched. The CDR3 runs to 15 residues. DNA for the CDR3: TGTGCCAGCAGCCAGACTAGCGCGAACACCGGGGAGCTGTTTTTT. This sequence encodes CASSQTSANTGELFF.

The chain combines TRBV6-2 or TRBV6-3 with TRBJ1-1, with TRBD1 matching 7 bases. Losses at the gene ends were 4 bases for V and 1 base for J; bases not matched to a gene: 9. CDR3 length: 16 amino acids. The germline gives CDR1 MNHEY, CDR2 SVGEGT. The chain's CDR3 is CASSSRTGATNTEAFF. Here the CDR3 DNA reads TGTGCCAGCAGTTCCCGAACAGGGGCTACGAACACTGAAGCTTTCTTT.

The table lists this clone with a count of one. The genes are TRBV6-2 or TRBV6-3 and TRBJ1-5; no definite D call. Germline lookup yields CDR1 MNHEY and CDR2 SVGEGT. The CDR3 sequence is 14 residues long. V gave up 7 bases and J gave up 7 bases, with 17 bases separating them. The DNA of the CDR3 is TGTGCCAGCACCCCCGCGGGGAGGGAGCAGCCCCAGCATTTT. The encoded protein is CASTPAGREQPQHF.

In this sample, this clone turned up a few times. The rearrangement joins TRBV2 to TRBJ1-5, with D unresolved. There are 12 residues in the CDR3. V dropped 2 bases and J dropped 9 bases, with 8 bases sitting between them. Germline CDR1 is SNHLY and CDR2 is FYNNEI. CDR3 in DNA: TGTGCCAGCAGTGAATTAGTTCGGCCCCAGCATTTT. It codes for CASSELVRPQHF.

The rearrangement joins TRBV9 to TRBJ2-7; D possibly corresponds to TRBD2 (5 bases). Trimming took off 2 bases at V and 2 bases at J, with 8 bases between the two ends. Per the germline V gene, CDR1 is SGDLS and CDR2 is YYNGEE. This CDR3 comprises 13 residues. The CDR3 region is CASSVGVAYEQYF. CDR3 DNA: TGTGCCAGCAGCGTCGGGGTCGCCTACGAGCAGTACTTC.

The genes are TRBV19 and TRBJ2-7, with 7 bases matching TRBD1. Losses at the gene ends were 3 bases for V and 2 bases for J; bases not matched to a gene: 4. The CDR3 extends over 14 amino acids. The germline gives CDR1 LNHDA, CDR2 SQIVND (reference sequence). The CDR3 sequence: CASSMGTVAYEQYF. Written as DNA, the CDR3 is TGTGCCAGTAGTATGGGGACAGTAGCCTACGAGCAGTACTTC.

The V gene is TRBV5-4, the J gene TRBJ2-3, with 8 nucleotides matching TRBD2. The J segment lost 6 bases and the V segment lost 3 bases, leaving 9 bases of the junction unmatched. The CDR3 extends over 15 amino acids. CDR1 and CDR2 (germline): SGHNT, YYREEE (reference sequence). The chain's CDR3 is CASSSFREGLDTQYF. The DNA for the CDR3 is TGTGCCAGCAGCTCGTTTCGGGAGGGCCTGGATACGCAGTATTTT.

The chain couples TRBV10-2 to TRBJ1-4; D gene unclear. The germline V gene has CDR1 WSHSY and CDR2 SAAADI. CDR3 length equals 15 residues. Deletions cut 1 base from V and 0 bases from J, with 6 bases between. CDR3 loop: CASSEYRTTNEKLFF. CDR3 sequence (DNA): TGCGCCAGCAGTGAGTACAGAACAACTAATGAAAAACTGTTTTTT.

This clone was observed a few times. This chain links TRBV7-6 with TRBJ1-4; TRBD1 matches 8 bases. CDR3 length: 16 amino acids. Germline-derived CDR1 and CDR2 are SGHVS and FNYEAQ. V was pared by 4 bases and J by 7 bases, with 11 bases of the junction left unmatched. This CDR3 reads CASSSNHQGAGEKLFF. The CDR3 bases are TGTGCCAGCAGCTCCAACCACCAGGGGGCCGGTGAAAAACTGTTTTTT.

V usage is TRBV6-5 and J usage is TRBJ2-5, with 7 bases fitting TRBD1. V was pared by 5 bases and J by 5 bases, with 8 bases of the junction left unmatched. This CDR3 has 14 residues. The germline V gene encodes CDR1 MNHEY and CDR2 SVGAGI. CDR3 protein: CASSLDRVRETQYF. The CDR3, as DNA: TGTGCCAGCAGTCTCGACAGGGTACGCGAGACCCAGTACTTC.

This clone was counted only a few times. The rearrangement links TRBV5-1 to TRBJ2-7; D possibly corresponds to TRBD2 (6 bases). This CDR3 is built from 15 residues. The germline gives CDR1 SGHRS, CDR2 YFSETQ. The V and J ends lost 1 base and 5 bases respectively, with 16 bases between them. The CDR3 bases are TGCGCCAGCAGCTTGCTGGGGGGATTATCCAACGAGCAGTACTTC. As protein: CASSLLGGLSNEQYF.

The chain employs TRBV18 and TRBJ2-1; unclear D gene. Trimming removed 2 bases at V and 0 bases at J, with 23 bases between. CDR3 length: 20 amino acids. The germline V gene has CDR1 KGHSH and CDR2 LQKENI. The chain's CDR3 is CASSPNRESDPRSSYNEQFF. The CDR3 DNA follows: TGTGCCAGCTCACCAAACAGAGAGTCCGACCCGAGAAGCTCCTACAATGAGCAGTTCTTC.

V gene TRBV29-1 combines with J gene TRBJ2-5, with a tentative D call TRBD2 (6 bases). CDR1 is SQVTM and CDR2 is ANQGSEA in the germline V gene. CDR3 length equals 12 residues. The V and J ends lost 5 bases and 7 bases respectively, with 14 bases between them. The CDR3 sequence is CSVYGGSGTQYF. The CDR3 DNA reads TGCAGCGTTTATGGAGGGAGCGGGACCCAGTACTTC.

The rearrangement joins TRBV11-1 to TRBJ1-1; D is unclear. The CDR3 loop spans 15 amino acids. Trimming removed 5 bases at V and 1 base at J, with 14 bases between. Germline V gives CDR1 SGHAT, CDR2 FQDESV (reference sequence). The CDR3 loop reads CASSPTGRRNTEAFF. CDR3 DNA sequence: TGTGCCAGCAGCCCAACCGGTAGAAGGAACACTGAAGCTTTCTTT.

The genes are TRBV2 and TRBJ1-4; D perhaps matches TRBD1 (6 bases). Trimming removed 5 bases from V and 8 bases from J, with 15 bases in between. Looked up from germline, CDR1 is SNHLY and CDR2 is FYNNEI. This CDR3 is 14 amino acids long. CDR3 protein: CASSFETGGEKLFF. The CDR3, as DNA: TGTGCCAGCAGTTTTGAGACAGGCGGAGAAAAACTGTTTTTT. The full variable domain, completed using reference TRBV2 and TRBJ1-4, is EPEVTQTPSHQVTQMGQEVILRCVPISNHLYFYWYRQILGQKVEFLVSFYNNEISEKSEIFDDQFSVERPDGSNFTLKIRSTKLEDSAMYFCASSFETGGEKLFFGSGTQLSVL.

This chain uses TRBV6-2 or TRBV6-3 with TRBJ2-7; D possibly corresponds to TRBD2 (6 bases). CDR1 is MNHEY, CDR2 SVGEGT, per germline. The V end lost 2 bases, the J end lost 9 bases, and 14 bases lay between the germline ends. The CDR3 spans 13 residues. CDR3 in amino acids: CASSYNSPGGQYF. The CDR3, as DNA: TGTGCCAGCAGTTACAATTCCCCCGGGGGGCAGTACTTC.

This CDR3 is CASSQTDVNTEAFF. Here the CDR3 DNA reads TGTGCCAGCAGTCAGACAGACGTGAACACTGAAGCTTTCTTT. The genes are TRBV6-6 and TRBJ1-1; TRBD1 might be the D (5 bases). The CDR3 contains 14 residues. Per the germline V gene, CDR1 is MNHNY and CDR2 is SVGAGI (reference sequence). Trimming shortened V by 5 bases and J by 0 bases, and 10 bases separated the two germline ends.

This chain links TRBV5-1 with TRBJ2-5; 9 bases agree with TRBD2. After removal of 0 bases from V and 2 bases from J, the junction contained 8 bases not matched to a gene. Germline CDR1 SGHRS, CDR2 YFSETQ. This CDR3 spans 17 amino acids. The CDR3 here is CASSLGYSGSGQETQYF. The CDR3, as DNA: TGCGCCAGCAGCTTGGGGTATAGCGGGAGTGGGCAAGAGACCCAGTACTTC.

This chain connects TRBV10-3 to TRBJ2-7, with D maybe TRBD2 (5 bases). Deletions cut 2 bases from V and 2 bases from J, with 10 bases between. The CDR3 consists of 14 residues. CDR1 and CDR2 from the germline V gene are ENHRY and SYGVKD. The CDR3 DNA is TGTGCCATCAGTGAGGTCGGGAAGGCCTACGAGCAGTACTTC. Protein sequence: CAISEVGKAYEQYF.